This T cell receptor beta chain was identified during a study of vaccination and CD4 T cells after COVID-19. Across the whole study: Overlapping spike peptides of SARS-CoV-2, HCoV-NL63, HCoV-OC43 and HCoV-229E stimulated the cells. For control cultures, the treatment was a CEFX pool, an HIV-1 Nef pool, or no peptide.

Germline V gene lookup returns CDR1 SGHRS and CDR2 YFSETQ. The CDR3 runs to 14 residues. J gave up 6 bases and V 4 bases, and 5 bases lay outside the gene matches. Cultured CD4+ T cell DNA was sequenced using the Oncomine TCR Beta short-read assay. TCRdb analysed the PCR reads with MiXCR anew, one entry per CDR3 protein. The sample shows 15,000 to 20,000 distinct CDR3 sequences, roughly 57% of them seen only once. Of note for this clonotype: Its specificity is not known.

The sample's time point: late sampling 161 to 241 days after vaccination in a few convalescent patients. Treatment denoted: approximately nine-day PBMC culture with coronavirus spike peptide pools or control peptides (ViraFEST assay). The starting material was CD4+ T cells from blood, cultured in vitro, obtained about 7 months after SARS-CoV-2 vaccination. The J gene is TRBJ1-5, the V gene TRBV5-1; 9 bases fit TRBD1. This receptor was obtained from a human donor who had recovered from COVID-19. The CDR3 reads CASSPQGASQPQHF. DNA for the CDR3: TGCGCCAGCAGCCCACAGGGGGCCAGTCAGCCCCAGCATTTT.